This is a list of T cell receptor beta chains from one sample in a study of beta chain features in type 1 diabetes. Clones were sequenced by immunoSEQ multiplex PCR, and TCRdb holds only the in-frame ones, with some missing. Of a few hundred thousand clones listed, about 23% are singletons. The sample was naive CD4+ T cells from blood. The receptors stem from a woman under 40 with type 1 diabetes. Both conserved end residues are part of each CDR3. A D gene is named only where the DNA matches it firmly. Some rows mark clone size as missing; the rest say once, few, many or name a class of expanded clone.

TRBV7-9	.	TRBJ2-7	15	few	CASRRSAAVGSEQYF	TGTGCCAGCAGGAGATCCGCGGCTGTCGGATCCGAGCAGTACTTC
TRBV7-9	TRBD1	TRBJ1-1	15	.	CASSSAHRGHTEAFF	TGTGCCAGCAGCTCGGCCCACAGGGGTCACACTGAAGCTTTCTTT
TRBV30	TRBD2	TRBJ2-7	15	.	CAWSPGTSGSYEQYF	TGTGCCTGGAGTCCAGGGACTAGCGGCTCCTACGAGCAGTACTTC
TRBV19	.	TRBJ1-5	15	.	CASSIWRGQSQPQHF	TGTGCCAGTAGTATTTGGCGGGGGCAAAGTCAGCCCCAGCATTTT
TRBV21-1	.	TRBJ2-1	10	.	CAGYRGEQFF	TGTGCCGGATACAGGGGTGAGCAGTTCTTC
TRBV11-1	.	TRBJ2-2	15	.	CASSLERAFTGELFF	TGTGCCAGCAGCTTAGAGCGAGCGTTCACCGGGGAGCTGTTTTTT
TRBV25-1	TRBD1	TRBJ2-5	13	.	CASIKTGGETQYF	TGTGCCAGCATTAAGACAGGGGGAGAGACCCAGTACTTC
TRBV7-9	TRBD1	TRBJ2-4	17	few	CASSSLGQGAAKNIQYF	TGTGCCAGCAGCTCATTAGGGCAGGGGGCAGCCAAAAACATTCAGTACTTC
TRBV18	.	TRBJ1-1	14	.	CASSPPQPRTEAFF	TGTGCCAGCTCACCACCGCAGCCGAGGACTGAAGCTTTCTTT
TRBV5-1	.	TRBJ1-1	14	.	CASSPAVSNTEAFF	TGCGCCAGCAGCCCCGCGGTATCGAACACTGAAGCTTTCTTT
TRBV4-1	.	TRBJ2-7	17	.	CASSQIVGPSASYEQYF	TGCGCCAGCAGCCAGATCGTAGGGCCTAGCGCATCCTACGAGCAGTACTTC
TRBV15	TRBD2	TRBJ2-1	16	.	CATSRGLAGGLNEQFF	TGTGCCACCAGCAGAGGACTAGCGGGAGGGCTCAATGAGCAGTTCTTC
TRBV7-2	TRBD2	TRBJ2-7	15	.	CASSHGTSGDYEQYF	TGTGCCAGCAGCCACGGGACTAGCGGTGATTACGAGCAGTACTTC
TRBV7-9	TRBD2	TRBJ2-1	15	.	CASSILAGGNNEQFF	TGTGCCAGCAGCATCCTAGCGGGAGGGAACAATGAGCAGTTCTTC
TRBV30	TRBD1	TRBJ2-6	15	few	CAWSDTGAGANVLTF	TGTGCCTGGAGTGATACAGGGGCTGGGGCCAACGTCCTGACTTTC
TRBV4-1	TRBD2	TRBJ2-2	18	.	CASSQDVSGRVWTGELFF	TGCGCCAGCAGCCAAGACGTTAGCGGGAGGGTTTGGACCGGGGAGCTGTTTTTT
TRBV29-1	TRBD1	TRBJ2-1	14	few	CSVSRDRGFNEQFF	TGCAGCGTAAGCCGGGACAGGGGGTTCAATGAGCAGTTCTTC
TRBV7-3	.	TRBJ2-7	13	few	CASSLNRVNEQYF	TGTGCCAGCAGCTTGAACAGGGTCAACGAGCAGTACTTC
TRBV15	TRBD1	TRBJ2-5	15	.	CATSRDLGQEETQYF	TGTGCCACCAGCAGAGATTTGGGACAGGAAGAGACCCAGTACTTC
TRBV9	TRBD1	TRBJ1-5	18	.	CASSEGQVPFVSNQPQHF	TGTGCCAGCAGCGAGGGACAGGTACCGTTTGTCAGCAATCAGCCCCAGCATTTT
TRBV28	.	TRBJ2-6	15	.	CASSTGYDGANVLTF	TGTGCCAGCAGCACAGGGTATGATGGGGCCAACGTCCTGACTTTC
TRBV11-3	TRBD2	TRBJ2-1	15	.	CASSPRLAGDGEQFF	TGTGCCAGCAGCCCGCGGCTAGCGGGAGATGGTGAGCAGTTCTTC
TRBV7-9	.	TRBJ2-3	14	few	CASSPPGGGDTQYF	TGTGCCAGCAGCCCCCCCGGTGGCGGAGATACGCAGTATTTT
TRBV7-2	TRBD2	TRBJ2-3	15	once	CASSLAGPGTDTQYF	TGTGCCAGCAGCCTAGCGGGGCCCGGCACAGATACGCAGTATTTT
TRBV7-3	.	TRBJ2-3	14	few	CASSLRDSTDTQYF	TGTGCCAGCAGCCTGCGAGACTCCACAGATACGCAGTATTTT
TRBV25-1	.	TRBJ2-1	16	few	CASSERAGQGGDEQFF	TGTGCCAGCAGTGAAAGAGCTGGGCAGGGGGGCGATGAGCAGTTCTTC
TRBV6-5	.	TRBJ2-7	15	few	CASSYTGHGLYEQYF	TGTGCCAGCAGTTACACCGGACACGGGCTCTACGAGCAGTACTTC
TRBV4-1	TRBD2	TRBJ2-3	15	.	CASSHPPGAGAKEYF	TGCGCCAGCAGCCACCCTCCAGGAGCGGGAGCGAAAGAGTATTTT
TRBV4-2	TRBD1	TRBJ2-4	20	.	CASSQALDRAYERAKNIQYF	TGTGCCAGCAGCCAAGCCCTGGACAGGGCATACGAGAGGGCCAAAAACATTCAGTACTTC